Below are 32 T cell receptor beta chains sequenced from a single sample in a study of T cell responses to AZD1222 COVID-19 vaccine. Only in-frame clones appear in the TCRdb table, and some are missing; sequencing was by immunoSEQ multiplex PCR. Of 170,000 or so clones in the sample, about nine tenths are singletons; the top ten hold 2.6%. This specimen consisted of peripheral blood, obtained on day 0 of AZD1222 vaccination. All receptors come from an adult in good health.

The CDR3 reads CASSPLDRADTQYF. For the CDR3, the DNA is TGTGCCAGCAGTCCTCTGGACAGGGCCGATACGCAGTATTTT. The rearrangement uses TRBV28 and TRBJ2-3; 8 bases fit TRBD1. This CDR3 contains 14 residues. The V gene's germline CDR1 is MDHEN and CDR2 SYDVKM. Unmatched junction bases numbered 7, after V lost 5 bases and J lost 6 bases. Full variable domain (outside the CDR3, taken from reference TRBV28 and TRBJ2-3): DVKVTQSSRYLVKRTGEKVFLECVQDMDHENMFWYRQDPGLGLRLIYFSYDVKMKEKGDIPEGYSVSREKKERFSLILESASTNQTSMYLCASSPLDRADTQYFGPGTRLTVL.

The genes are TRBV5-4 and TRBJ1-4; D unclear. This CDR3 is 13 amino acids long. The V gene's germline CDR1 is SGHNT and CDR2 YYREEE (reference sequence). Trimming shortened V by 7 bases and J by 5 bases, and 12 bases separated the two germline ends. Written as DNA, the CDR3 is TGTGCCAGCTCGCATCCGCCCAATGAAAAACTGTTTTTT. Translation gives CASSHPPNEKLFF.

There are a few counts of this clone. The V gene is TRBV14, the J gene TRBJ2-7; TRBD1 might be the D (6 bases). With 0 bases removed from V and 9 bases from J, the gap between germline ends came to 12 bases. The CDR3 length is 13 residues. The germline V gene has CDR1 SGHDN and CDR2 FVKESK. CDR3 DNA: TGTGCCAGCAGCCAAGAGCGGCAGGGGTGGCAGTACTTC. It translates to CASSQERQGWQYF.

The chain joins TRBV18 to TRBJ2-7, with D possibly being TRBD1 or TRBD2 (7 bases each). This CDR3 comprises 14 residues. V was pared by 3 bases and J by 2 bases, with 11 bases between. Germline-derived CDR1 and CDR2 are KGHSH and LQKENI. DNA of the CDR3: TGTGCCAGCTCACCGAGCGGGACAGCCTACGAGCAGTACTTC. Its protein product is CASSPSGTAYEQYF.

The chain links TRBV28 to TRBJ1-4, with D tentatively TRBD1 (6 bases). Germline V gene sequence: CDR1 MDHEN, CDR2 SYDVKM. V shed 3 bases and J shed 3 bases, with 11 bases lying between them. The CDR3 runs 15 residues. The CDR3: CASSFQTGANEKLFF. CDR3 DNA sequence: TGTGCCAGCAGTTTTCAGACAGGTGCTAATGAAAAACTGTTTTTT. The full variable domain, completed using reference TRBV28 and TRBJ1-4, is DVKVTQSSRYLVKRTGEKVFLECVQDMDHENMFWYRQDPGLGLRLIYFSYDVKMKEKGDIPEGYSVSREKKERFSLILESASTNQTSMYLCASSFQTGANEKLFFGSGTQLSVL.

This chain joins TRBV7-2 and TRBJ1-2; possibly TRBD1 for D (5 bases). CDR1 is SGHTA, CDR2 FQGNSA, per germline. The CDR3 is 14 amino acids. V shed 1 base and J shed 0 bases, with 6 bases lying between them. Here the CDR3 reads CASSLGGTNYGYTF. DNA of the CDR3: TGTGCCAGCAGCTTAGGGGGCACTAACTATGGCTACACCTTC.

The chain has TRBV6-1 and TRBJ2-3, with TRBD2 matching over 9 bases. The CDR3 runs to 17 residues. V lost 3 bases to trimming and J lost 0 bases; unmatched junction nucleotides: 7. Germline V gene sequence: CDR1 MNHNS, CDR2 SASEGT. The CDR3 sequence is CASSEVWAGGSTDTQYF. In DNA form, the CDR3 reads TGTGCCAGCAGTGAGGTTTGGGCGGGAGGGAGCACAGATACGCAGTATTTT.

V is TRBV2 and J is TRBJ1-6, with 7 nucleotides matching TRBD1. Germline V lookup: CDR1 SNHLY, CDR2 FYNNEI. CDR3 length equals 15 residues. J lost 6 bases, V lost 3 bases, and 5 bases had no gene match. CDR3 nucleotide sequence: TGTGCCAGCAGTGACCAGGGGGGACTTAATTCACCCCTCCACTTT. It specifies CASSDQGGLNSPLHF.

V usage is TRBV19 and J usage is TRBJ1-3; no reliable D call. Germline assignment: CDR1 LNHDA and CDR2 SQIVND (reference sequence). The CDR3 consists of 13 residues. The V end lost 3 bases, the J end lost 3 bases, and 6 bases lay between the germline ends. CDR3 DNA sequence: TGTGCCAGTAGTATGGTGTTTGGAAACACCATATATTTT. Translation gives CASSMVFGNTIYF.

J is TRBJ2-2 and V is TRBV6-2 or TRBV6-3, with 8 bases aligning to TRBD2. The CDR3 sequence is 15 residues long. The germline gives CDR1 MNHEY, CDR2 SVGEGT. After removal of 6 bases from V and 6 bases from J, the junction contained 9 bases not matched to a gene. The CDR3 region is CASSRERGRSGELFF. The CDR3 DNA reads as TGTGCCAGCAGCCGCGAGCGGGGGAGGTCCGGGGAGCTGTTTTTT.

The chain is built from TRBV5-1 and TRBJ2-2; D uncertain. The CDR3 is 13 amino acids. V was cut by 5 bases and J by 1 base, with 6 bases left in between. Germline V gene lookup returns CDR1 SGHRS and CDR2 YFSETQ. The CDR3 DNA reads TGCGCCAGCAGTTTCGAGAACACCGGGGAGCTGTTTTTT. Translating it yields CASSFENTGELFF.

V usage is TRBV5-5 and J usage is TRBJ2-3; 7 positions agree with TRBD2. The germline V gene has CDR1 SGHKS and CDR2 YYEKEE (reference sequence). The CDR3 is 15 amino acids. The junction had 4 bases not matched to a gene; V was cut back by 1 base and J by 2 bases. CDR3 DNA: TGTGCCAGCAGCTTGCCTAGCGGATTCACAGATACGCAGTATTTT. Translation: CASSLPSGFTDTQYF.

A few counts support this clone. The V call is TRBV27, the J call TRBJ1-6; no reliable D call. The CDR3 totals 14 residues. Germline V gives CDR1 MNHEY, CDR2 SMNVEV (reference sequence). Trimming stripped 6 bases from V and 10 bases from J, with 16 bases between. CDR3 nucleotides: TGTGCCAGCAGCTCGAGAGCCCGGGGATCACCCCTCCACTTT. Translating it yields CASSSRARGSPLHF.

The table lists this clone with a count of one. The rearrangement uses TRBV6-5 and TRBJ2-7; 7 bases fit TRBD2. V lost 6 bases, J lost 0 bases, and 5 bases stayed unmatched. The CDR3 loop spans 14 amino acids. Germline CDR1 is MNHEY and CDR2 is SVGAGI. CDR3 residues: CASSLSGLSYEQYF. The CDR3 DNA reads as TGTGCCAGCAGCCTTAGCGGGCTCTCCTACGAGCAGTACTTC.

The chain combines TRBV6-5 with TRBJ1-2; D remains unclear. This CDR3 comprises 14 residues. Germline V gene lookup returns CDR1 MNHEY and CDR2 SVGAGI. V lost 7 bases to trimming and J lost 5 bases, with 17 bases between them. This chain's CDR3 is CASIPDGLPYGYTF. CDR3 DNA: TGTGCCAGCATCCCGGACGGGTTACCGTATGGCTACACCTTC.

The genes are TRBV30 and TRBJ2-7; possibly TRBD1 or TRBD2 for D (5 bases each). Germline V lookup: CDR1 GTSNPN, CDR2 SVGIG (reference sequence). Trimming took off 2 bases at V and 8 bases at J, with 13 bases between the two ends. The CDR3 consists of 12 residues. DNA of the CDR3: TGTGCCTGGAGTTTGGGACGGGATCAGCAGTACTTC. Translated: CAWSLGRDQQYF.

This clone was recorded once. The V and J genes are TRBV11-3 and TRBJ2-3, with TRBD2 identical over 9 bases. Germline CDR1 SGHNT, CDR2 YENEEA. CDR3 size: 17 residues. Unmatched junction bases numbered 4, after V lost 0 bases and J lost 0 bases. CDR3 residues: CASSLDPAGGSTDTQYF. The DNA of the CDR3 is TGTGCCAGCAGCTTAGATCCGGCGGGAGGGAGCACAGATACGCAGTATTTT.

This chain joins TRBV7-2 and TRBJ2-7; possible D gene TRBD1, 5 bases. V gave up 5 bases and J gave up 0 bases, with 11 bases separating them. From germline, CDR1 is SGHTA and CDR2 FQGNSA. The CDR3 spans 14 residues. CDR3 loop: CASSPGLGSYEQYF. Here the CDR3 DNA reads TGTGCCAGCAGCCCAGGGTTGGGCTCCTACGAGCAGTACTTC.

The rearrangement links TRBV28 to TRBJ2-1; 8 nucleotides agree with TRBD2. Germline values: CDR1 MDHEN, CDR2 SYDVKM. The CDR3 is 14 residues long. V trimming: 7 bases; J trimming: 7 bases; junction bases outside the gene matches: 9. The CDR3 region has the DNA TGTGCCAGCAAGCCGGGAGGGCGGTATAATGAGCAGTTCTTC. It codes for CASKPGGRYNEQFF.

The chain is built from TRBV19 and TRBJ1-1; TRBD1 matches at 7 bases. The CDR3 runs 14 residues. V shed 6 bases, J shed 0 bases, and the junction held 4 bases outside the gene matches. Germline values: CDR1 LNHDA, CDR2 SQIVND (reference sequence). CDR3 DNA sequence: TGTGCCAGTAGAGAGGGACAGCTGAACACTGAAGCTTTCTTT. This sequence encodes CASREGQLNTEAFF.

In nucleotides, the CDR3 is TGCGCCAGCCTAAGTAGTGATCTGAACACCGGGGAGCTGTTTTTT. The encoded protein is CASLSSDLNTGELFF. V gene TRBV5-1 combines with J gene TRBJ2-2; D uncertain. Per germline, CDR1 SGHRS and CDR2 YFSETQ. Trimming left V 7 bases short and J 1 base short, with 14 bases between. The CDR3 is 15 residues long.

This sequence joins TRBV5-4 and TRBJ1-2; possible D gene TRBD1, 6 bases. Germline V gene lookup returns CDR1 SGHNT and CDR2 YYREEE (reference sequence). CDR3 length: 13 residues. Trimming removed 3 bases from V and 4 bases from J, with 10 bases in between. CDR3 DNA sequence: TGTGCCAGCAGCTCCAGGACAGTCTATGGCTACACCTTC. The encoded protein is CASSSRTVYGYTF. Variable domain in full (rest from reference TRBV5-4 and TRBJ1-2): ETGVTQSPTHLIKTRGQQVTLRCSSQSGHNTVSWYQQALGQGPQFIFQYYREEENGRGNFPPRFSGLQFPNYSSELNVNALELDDSALYLCASSSRTVYGYTFGSGTRLTVV.

The rearrangement joins TRBV6-5 to TRBJ1-1; maybe TRBD1 (6 bases). The CDR3 loop spans 15 amino acids. Germline V CDR1 and CDR2: MNHEY, SVGAGI. The V and J ends lost 7 bases and 0 bases respectively, with 15 bases between them. CDR3 sequence (DNA): TGTGCCAGCATCCCCCGGACAGCATTGAACACTGAAGCTTTCTTT. Its translation is CASIPRTALNTEAFF.

The chain joins TRBV28 to TRBJ1-1, with D possibly TRBD1 on 5 matching bases. This CDR3 spans 14 amino acids. From germline, CDR1 is MDHEN and CDR2 SYDVKM. Trimming took 4 bases from V and 1 from J, leaving 10 bases between them. CDR3 loop: CASSSRRGNTEAFF. CDR3 DNA: TGTGCCAGCAGTTCACGTAGGGGGAACACTGAAGCTTTCTTT.

This rearrangement joins TRBV20-1 to TRBJ1-1; D is perhaps TRBD1 (5 bases). This CDR3 has 15 amino acids. V was shortened by 3 bases and J by 1 base, with 15 bases between the two germline ends. CDR1 and CDR2 (germline): DFQATT, SNEGSKA (reference sequence). CDR3 amino acids: CSASIPGRTNTEAFF. DNA of the CDR3: TGCAGTGCTAGTATACCGGGACGGACGAACACTGAAGCTTTCTTT.

The chain links TRBV28 to TRBJ2-7, with 7 bases lining up with TRBD1. The germline gives CDR1 MDHEN, CDR2 SYDVKM. The CDR3 consists of 15 residues. V was pared by 5 bases and J by 3 bases, with 10 bases of the junction left unmatched. This CDR3 reads CASSVRDRSHYEQYF. As DNA, the CDR3 is TGTGCCAGCAGTGTCCGGGACAGATCTCACTACGAGCAGTACTTC.

The chain uses TRBV27 and TRBJ2-7; 13 nucleotides agree with TRBD2. This CDR3 has 16 residues. From germline, CDR1 is MNHEY and CDR2 SMNVEV (reference sequence). With V trimmed by 7 bases and J by 5 bases, 11 bases remained unmatched. CDR3 sequence: CASIRTSGSRRDEQYF. CDR3 coding DNA: TGTGCCAGCATCCGGACTAGCGGGAGTAGAAGGGACGAGCAGTACTTC.

The V call is TRBV4-1, the J call TRBJ1-6; D not certain. The length of the CDR3 is 16 residues. Trimming stripped 1 base from V and 0 bases from J, with 7 bases between. The germline V gene has CDR1 MGHRA and CDR2 YSYEKL. The CDR3 sequence: CASSQGVSSYNSPLHF. CDR3 nucleotide sequence: TGCGCCAGCAGCCAAGGAGTCAGCTCCTATAATTCACCCCTCCACTTT.

The gene calls are TRBV9 and TRBJ2-2; 8 bases line up with TRBD2. CDR1 SGDLS and CDR2 YYNGEE come from the germline V gene. This CDR3 contains 16 residues. J was trimmed by 4 bases and V by 4 bases; bases with no gene match: 9. The CDR3 DNA sequence: TGTGCCAGCAGCCTTCTAGCGGGTACAGTCACCGGGGAGCTGTTTTTT. This translates into CASSLLAGTVTGELFF.

This rearrangement joins TRBV5-1 to TRBJ1-2; D remains ambiguous. The CDR3 spans 15 residues. V was clipped by 0 bases and J by 1 base, with 10 bases between them. Germline CDR1 reads SGHRS; CDR2 reads YFSETQ. For the CDR3, the DNA is TGCGCCAGCAGCTTGGACGGAGTATTTAACTATGGCTACACCTTC. Translation: CASSLDGVFNYGYTF.

The chain couples TRBV5-1 to TRBJ1-4; 9 positions match TRBD1. Germline V CDR1 and CDR2: SGHRS, YFSETQ. The CDR3 contains 14 residues. With 3 bases clipped from V and 8 bases from J, the junction kept 5 bases outside the gene matches. The CDR3 DNA reads TGCGCCAGCAGCTCCGGACAGGGGTACGAAAAACTGTTTTTT. Encoded protein: CASSSGQGYEKLFF.

The chain combines TRBV6-5 with TRBJ1-1; D is unresolved. V lost 7 bases to trimming and J lost 2 bases, with 17 bases between them. The length of the CDR3 is 15 residues. Per the germline V gene, CDR1 is MNHEY and CDR2 is SVGAGI. The CDR3 nucleotides read TGTGCCAGCAAGAGAATAGGTACGACCAACACTGAAGCTTTCTTT. Translated, it gives CASKRIGTTNTEAFF.